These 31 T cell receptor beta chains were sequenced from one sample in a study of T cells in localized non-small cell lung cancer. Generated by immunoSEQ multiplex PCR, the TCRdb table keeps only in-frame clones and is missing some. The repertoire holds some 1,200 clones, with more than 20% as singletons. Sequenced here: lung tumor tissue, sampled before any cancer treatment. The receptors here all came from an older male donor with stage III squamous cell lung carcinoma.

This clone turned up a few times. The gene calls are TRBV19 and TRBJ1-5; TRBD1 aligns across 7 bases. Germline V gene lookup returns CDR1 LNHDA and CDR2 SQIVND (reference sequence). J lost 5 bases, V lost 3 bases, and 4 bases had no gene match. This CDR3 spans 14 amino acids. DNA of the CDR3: TGTGCCAGTAGTATGGCAGGGGGTTATCAGCCCCAGCATTTT. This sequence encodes CASSMAGGYQPQHF.

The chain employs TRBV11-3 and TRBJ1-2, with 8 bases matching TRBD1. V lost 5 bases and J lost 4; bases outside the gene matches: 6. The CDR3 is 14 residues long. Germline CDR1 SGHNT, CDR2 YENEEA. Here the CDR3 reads CASSKQGVGYGYTF. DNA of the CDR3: TGTGCCAGCAGCAAACAGGGGGTGGGCTATGGCTACACCTTC.

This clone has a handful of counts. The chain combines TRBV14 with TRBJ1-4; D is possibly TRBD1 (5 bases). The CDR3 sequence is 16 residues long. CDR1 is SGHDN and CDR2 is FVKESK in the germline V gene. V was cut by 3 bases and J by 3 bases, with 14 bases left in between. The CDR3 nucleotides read TGTGCCAGCAGCCACTGGACGGGGCGGGCTAATGAAAAACTGTTTTTT. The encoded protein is CASSHWTGRANEKLFF.

The CDR3 DNA reads as TGCAGCGTCCTACTAGCGTCCCCCTACAATGAGCAGTTCTTC. It yields the protein CSVLLASPYNEQFF. The chain joins TRBV29-1 to TRBJ2-1, with 7 positions matching TRBD2. This CDR3 is 14 amino acids long. Germline values: CDR1 SQVTM, CDR2 ANQGSEA. V was clipped by 6 bases and J by 2 bases; unmatched bases: 7.

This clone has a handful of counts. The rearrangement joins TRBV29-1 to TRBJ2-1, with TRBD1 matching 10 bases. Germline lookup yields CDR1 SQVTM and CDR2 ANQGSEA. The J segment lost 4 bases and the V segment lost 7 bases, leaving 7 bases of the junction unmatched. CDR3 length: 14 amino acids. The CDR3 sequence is CSGRDRGRYNEQFF. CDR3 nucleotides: TGCAGCGGGCGGGACAGGGGACGATACAATGAGCAGTTCTTC.

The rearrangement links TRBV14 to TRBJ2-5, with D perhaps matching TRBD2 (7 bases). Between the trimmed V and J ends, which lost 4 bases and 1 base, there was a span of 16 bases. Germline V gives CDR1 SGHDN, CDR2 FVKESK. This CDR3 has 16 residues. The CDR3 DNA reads TGTGCCAGCAGCCCCCTGAGGGGAGGGGGCCAAGAGACCCAGTACTTC. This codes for CASSPLRGGGQETQYF.

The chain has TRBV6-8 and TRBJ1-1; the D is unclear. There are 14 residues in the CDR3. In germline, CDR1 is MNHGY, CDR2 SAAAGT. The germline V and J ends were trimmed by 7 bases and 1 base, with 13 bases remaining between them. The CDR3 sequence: CASKKGEANTEAFF. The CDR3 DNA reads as TGTGCCAGCAAAAAGGGTGAGGCGAACACTGAAGCTTTCTTT.

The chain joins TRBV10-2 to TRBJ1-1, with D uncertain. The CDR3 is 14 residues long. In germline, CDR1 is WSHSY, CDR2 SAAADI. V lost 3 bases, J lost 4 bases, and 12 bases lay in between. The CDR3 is CASSERFRATEAFF. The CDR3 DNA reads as TGCGCCAGCAGTGAAAGGTTCCGGGCCACTGAAGCTTTCTTT.

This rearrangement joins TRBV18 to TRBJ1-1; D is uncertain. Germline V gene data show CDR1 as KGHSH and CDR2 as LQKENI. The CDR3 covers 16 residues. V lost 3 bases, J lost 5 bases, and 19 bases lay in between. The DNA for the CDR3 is TGTGCCAGCTCACCGTTAGGGCCCGAAAGGAATACTGAAGCTTTCTTT. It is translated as CASSPLGPERNTEAFF. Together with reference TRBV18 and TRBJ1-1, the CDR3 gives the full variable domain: NAGVMQNPRHLVRRRGQEARLRCSPMKGHSHVYWYRQLPEEGLKFMVYLQKENIIDESGMPKERFSAEFPKEGPSILRIQQVVRGDSAAYFCASSPLGPERNTEAFFGQGTRLTVV.

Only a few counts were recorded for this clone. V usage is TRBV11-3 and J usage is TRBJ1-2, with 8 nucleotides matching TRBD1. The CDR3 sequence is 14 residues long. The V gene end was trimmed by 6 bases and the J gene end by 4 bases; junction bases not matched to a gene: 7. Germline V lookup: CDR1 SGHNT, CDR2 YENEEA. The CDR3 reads CASRPGTGIYGYTF. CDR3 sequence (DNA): TGTGCCAGCAGGCCCGGGACAGGAATCTATGGCTACACCTTC.

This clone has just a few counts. The CDR3, as DNA: TGTGCCAGCAGCTTCGGGACAGGCAATCAGCCCCAGCATTTT. It translates to CASSFGTGNQPQHF. The chain is built from TRBV11-3 and TRBJ1-5, with 7 bases fitting TRBD1. The V and J ends lost 3 bases and 2 bases, in that order; junction bases with no gene match: 1. The V gene's germline CDR1 is SGHNT and CDR2 YENEEA. The CDR3 extends over 14 amino acids.

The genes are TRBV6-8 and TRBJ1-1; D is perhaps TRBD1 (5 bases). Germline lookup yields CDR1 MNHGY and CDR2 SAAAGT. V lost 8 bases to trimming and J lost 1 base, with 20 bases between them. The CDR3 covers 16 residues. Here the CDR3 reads CASGLHGATSNTEAFF. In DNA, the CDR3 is TGTGCCAGCGGCCTCCATGGGGCTACTTCGAACACTGAAGCTTTCTTT.

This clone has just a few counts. The CDR3 nucleotides read TGTGCCAGCAGCGTCGGACGGGTGGAGACTGAAGCTTTCTTT. This codes for CASSVGRVETEAFF. The chain has TRBV9 and TRBJ1-1; D is ambiguous. Germline V gene data show CDR1 as SGDLS and CDR2 as YYNGEE. Trimming took 2 bases from V and 5 from J, leaving 13 bases between them. CDR3 length equals 14 residues.

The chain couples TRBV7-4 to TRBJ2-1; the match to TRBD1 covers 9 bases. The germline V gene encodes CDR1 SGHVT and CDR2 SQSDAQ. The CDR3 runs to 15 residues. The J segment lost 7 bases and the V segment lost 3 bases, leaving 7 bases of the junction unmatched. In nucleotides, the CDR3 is TGTGCCAGCAGCTTGGACAGGGGCTCTGGGAATGAGCAGTTCTTC. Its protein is CASSLDRGSGNEQFF.

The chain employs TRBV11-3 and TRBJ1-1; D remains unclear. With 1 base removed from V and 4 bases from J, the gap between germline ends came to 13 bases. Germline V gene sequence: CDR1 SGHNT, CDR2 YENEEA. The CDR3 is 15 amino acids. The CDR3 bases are TGTGCCAGCAGCTTAGGACAACTGGGCTCCACTGAAGCTTTCTTT. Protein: CASSLGQLGSTEAFF.

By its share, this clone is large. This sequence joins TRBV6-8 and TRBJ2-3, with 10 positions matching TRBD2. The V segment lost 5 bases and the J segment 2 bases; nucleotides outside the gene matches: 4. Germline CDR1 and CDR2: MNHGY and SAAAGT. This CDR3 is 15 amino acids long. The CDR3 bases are TGTGCCAGCAGTCTACTAGCGGGGCCCACAGATACGCAGTATTTT. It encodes CASSLLAGPTDTQYF.

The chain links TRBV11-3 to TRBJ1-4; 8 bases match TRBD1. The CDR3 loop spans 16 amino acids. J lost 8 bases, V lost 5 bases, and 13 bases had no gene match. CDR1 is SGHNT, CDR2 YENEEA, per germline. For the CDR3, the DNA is TGTGCCAGCAGCCCCTCCGTAAGGACAGGGAGGGAAAAACTGTTTTTT. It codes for CASSPSVRTGREKLFF.

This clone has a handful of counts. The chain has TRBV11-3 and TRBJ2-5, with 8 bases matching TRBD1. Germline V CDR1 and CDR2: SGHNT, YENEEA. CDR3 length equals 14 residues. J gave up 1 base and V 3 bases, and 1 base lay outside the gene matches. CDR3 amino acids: CASSLGTGQETQYF. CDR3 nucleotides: TGTGCCAGCAGCTTGGGGACAGGCCAAGAGACCCAGTACTTC.

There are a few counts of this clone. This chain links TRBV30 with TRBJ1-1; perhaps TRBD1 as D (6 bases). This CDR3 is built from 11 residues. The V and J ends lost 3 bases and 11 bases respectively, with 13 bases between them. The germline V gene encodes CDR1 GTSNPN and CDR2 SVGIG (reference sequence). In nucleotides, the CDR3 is TGTGCCTGGAGCCCAGGGGTGAAGGCTTTCTTT. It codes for CAWSPGVKAFF.

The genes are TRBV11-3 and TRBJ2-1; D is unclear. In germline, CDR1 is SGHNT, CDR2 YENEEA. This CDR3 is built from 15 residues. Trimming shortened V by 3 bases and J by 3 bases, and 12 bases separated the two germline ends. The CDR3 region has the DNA TGTGCCAGCAGCTTGGTACCGACCCTCTACAATGAGCAGTTCTTC. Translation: CASSLVPTLYNEQFF.

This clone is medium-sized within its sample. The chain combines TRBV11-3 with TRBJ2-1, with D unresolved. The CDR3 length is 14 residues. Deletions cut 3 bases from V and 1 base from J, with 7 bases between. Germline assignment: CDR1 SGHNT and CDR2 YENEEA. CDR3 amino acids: CASSLESSYNEQFF. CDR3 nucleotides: TGTGCCAGCAGCTTGGAGAGTTCCTACAATGAGCAGTTCTTC.

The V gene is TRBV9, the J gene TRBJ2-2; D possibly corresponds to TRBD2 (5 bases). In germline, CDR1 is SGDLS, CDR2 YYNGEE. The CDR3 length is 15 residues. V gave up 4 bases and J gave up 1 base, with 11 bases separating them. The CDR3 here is CASSPLRGNTGELFF. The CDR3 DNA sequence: TGTGCCAGCAGCCCCTTACGGGGGAACACCGGGGAGCTGTTTTTT.

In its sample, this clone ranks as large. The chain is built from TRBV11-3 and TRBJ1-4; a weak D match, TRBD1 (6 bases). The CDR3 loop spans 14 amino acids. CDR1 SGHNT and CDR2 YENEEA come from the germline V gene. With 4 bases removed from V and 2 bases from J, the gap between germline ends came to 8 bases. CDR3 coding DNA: TGTGCCAGCAGCTGGGGGGCCACTAATGAAAAACTGTTTTTT. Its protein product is CASSWGATNEKLFF.

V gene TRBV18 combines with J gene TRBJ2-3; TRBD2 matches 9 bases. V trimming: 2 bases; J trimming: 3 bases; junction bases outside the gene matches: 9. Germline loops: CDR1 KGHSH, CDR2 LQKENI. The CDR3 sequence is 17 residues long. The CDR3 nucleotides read TGTGCCAGCTCACCAGGTACCCTAGCGGGGCTGACAGATACGCAGTATTTT. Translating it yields CASSPGTLAGLTDTQYF.

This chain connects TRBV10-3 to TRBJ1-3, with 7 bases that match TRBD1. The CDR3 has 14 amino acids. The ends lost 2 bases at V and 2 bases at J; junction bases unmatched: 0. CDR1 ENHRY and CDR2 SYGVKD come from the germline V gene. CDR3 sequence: CAISEDRAGNTIYF. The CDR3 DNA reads TGTGCCATCAGTGAGGACAGGGCTGGAAACACCATATATTTT.

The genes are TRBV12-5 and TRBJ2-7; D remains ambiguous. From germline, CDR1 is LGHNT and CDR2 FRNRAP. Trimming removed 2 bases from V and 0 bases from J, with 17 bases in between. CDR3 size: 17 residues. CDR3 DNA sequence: TGTGCTAGTGGTTTGCCTCCCCTCGGGCCTCGCTCCTACGAGCAGTACTTC. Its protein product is CASGLPPLGPRSYEQYF.

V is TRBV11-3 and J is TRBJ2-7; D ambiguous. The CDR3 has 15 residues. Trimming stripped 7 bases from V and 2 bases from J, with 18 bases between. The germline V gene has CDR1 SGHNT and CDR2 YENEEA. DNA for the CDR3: TGTGCCAGCAATCCAAGGTACCCTTTTCCCTACGAGCAGTACTTC. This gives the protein CASNPRYPFPYEQYF.

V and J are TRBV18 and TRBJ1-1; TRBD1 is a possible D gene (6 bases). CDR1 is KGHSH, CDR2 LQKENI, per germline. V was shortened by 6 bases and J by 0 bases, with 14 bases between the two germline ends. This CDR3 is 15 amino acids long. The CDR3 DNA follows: TGTGCCAGCTCCCCAGGGGTAGGCGTGAACACTGAAGCTTTCTTT. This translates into CASSPGVGVNTEAFF.

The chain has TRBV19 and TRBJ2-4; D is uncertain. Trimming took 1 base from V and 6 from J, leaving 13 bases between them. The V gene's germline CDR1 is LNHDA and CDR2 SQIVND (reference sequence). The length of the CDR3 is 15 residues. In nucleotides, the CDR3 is TGTGCCAGTAGTATAGTATCCGGCCCTAGAAACATTCAGTACTTC. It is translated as CASSIVSGPRNIQYF.

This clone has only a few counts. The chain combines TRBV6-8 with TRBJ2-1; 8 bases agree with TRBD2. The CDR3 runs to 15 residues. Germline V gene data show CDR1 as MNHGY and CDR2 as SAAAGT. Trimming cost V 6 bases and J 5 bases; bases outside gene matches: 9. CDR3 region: CASRAMGLVNNEQFF. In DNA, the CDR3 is TGTGCCAGCAGAGCCATGGGACTAGTCAACAATGAGCAGTTCTTC.

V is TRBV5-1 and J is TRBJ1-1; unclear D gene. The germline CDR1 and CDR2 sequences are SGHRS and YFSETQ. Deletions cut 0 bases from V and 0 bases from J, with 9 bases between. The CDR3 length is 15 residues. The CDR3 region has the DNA TGCGCCAGCAGCTTGGCTTACGCACTGAACACTGAAGCTTTCTTT. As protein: CASSLAYALNTEAFF.